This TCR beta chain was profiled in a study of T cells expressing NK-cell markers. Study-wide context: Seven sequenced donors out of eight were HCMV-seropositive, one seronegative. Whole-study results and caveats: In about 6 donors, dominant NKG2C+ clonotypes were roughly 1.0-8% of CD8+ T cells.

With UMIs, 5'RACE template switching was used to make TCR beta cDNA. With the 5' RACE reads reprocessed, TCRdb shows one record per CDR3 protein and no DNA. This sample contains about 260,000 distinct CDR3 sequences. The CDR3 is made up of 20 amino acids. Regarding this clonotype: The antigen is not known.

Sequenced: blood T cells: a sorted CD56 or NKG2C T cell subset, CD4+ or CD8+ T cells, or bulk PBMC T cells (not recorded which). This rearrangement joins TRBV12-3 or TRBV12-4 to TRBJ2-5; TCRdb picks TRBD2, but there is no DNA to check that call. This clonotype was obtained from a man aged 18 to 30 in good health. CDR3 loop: CASSSTRPLVEREGKETQYF.